The sequence of this TCR beta chain was determined in a study of regulatory dendritic cells for organ transplantation. As concerns this clone: Its specificity is not known.

CD4+ or CD8+ T cells were sorted as naive CD45RA+ or memory CD45RO+. This CDR3 has 15 amino acids. Germline CDR1 and CDR2: MDHEN and SYDVKM. V was pared by 4 bases and J by 8 bases, with 8 bases of the junction left unmatched. Findings and limits, study-wide: Naive T cells showed high diversity, memory cells less, memory CD8+ least. Memory CD8+ clonal expansion seemed more limited with regulatory than mature dendritic cells. Among resting subsets, memory CD8+ cells contained the most alloreactive clonotypes.

The table came from immunoSEQ multiplex PCR; TCRdb's copy has only in-frame clones and leaves some out. In the table there are tens of thousands of clones, 74% of which are singletons. Material: memory CD4+ T cells from blood. As for subset: CD45RO+ memory T cells. The rearrangement joins TRBV28 to TRBJ1-6, with TRBD1 identical over 7 bases. This TCR was sampled from a human donor in good health. CDR3 nucleotides: TGTGCCAGCAGTTCTGGGGACAGTTCTTATTCACCCCTCCACTTT. Translated: CASSSGDSSYSPLHF.